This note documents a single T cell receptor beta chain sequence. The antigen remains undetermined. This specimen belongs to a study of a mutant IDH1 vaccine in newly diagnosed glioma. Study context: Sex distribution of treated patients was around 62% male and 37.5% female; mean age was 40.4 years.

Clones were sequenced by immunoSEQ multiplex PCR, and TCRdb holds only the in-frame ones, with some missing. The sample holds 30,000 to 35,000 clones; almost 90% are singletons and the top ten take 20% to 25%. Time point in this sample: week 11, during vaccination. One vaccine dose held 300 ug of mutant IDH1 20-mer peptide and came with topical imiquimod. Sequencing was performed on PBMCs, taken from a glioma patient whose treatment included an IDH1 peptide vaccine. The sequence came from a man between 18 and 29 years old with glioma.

The CDR3: CASNFRGKDSPLHF. The CDR3 DNA reads as TGTGCCAGCAACTTCAGGGGTAAGGATTCACCCCTCCACTTT. The J gene is TRBJ1-6, the V gene TRBV6-5, with D possibly being TRBD1 (6 bases). Trimming pared 7 bases from V and 8 bases from J, leaving 15 bases between. Germline CDR1 MNHEY, CDR2 SVGAGI. This CDR3 is 14 amino acids long.